This TCR beta chain stems from a study of human T cells and chemical hapten exposure. Time point reported: patch test 2, 6 weeks after DPC sensitization. This sample's treatment: therapeutic diphenylcyclopropenone sensitization with weekly scalp DPC. This clonotype was detected ten times or more. MiXCR, run by TCRdb on the RACE reads, gives a single entry per CDR3 protein. The sample has roughly 380,000 distinct CDR3 sequences, roughly 6% seen once; the top ten hold around 6.1%. Trimming shortened V by 7 bases and J by 5 bases, and 14 bases separated the two germline ends. The CDR3 sequence is 14 residues long. Germline V gene sequence: CDR1 MNHNY, CDR2 SVGAGI (reference sequence).

The V gene is TRBV6-6, the J gene TRBJ1-4; possible D gene TRBD1, 5 bases. This TCR was recovered from a woman aged 18-29 years with alopecia areata. Some clones in this sample may be carry-over from other donors' samples. The starting material was whole blood, obtained in connection with sensitization to the hapten diphenylcyclopropenone (DPC). The CDR3: CASIAKGINEKLFF. DNA of the CDR3: TGTGCCAGCATCGCCAAGGGGATAAATGAAAAACTGTTTTTT.